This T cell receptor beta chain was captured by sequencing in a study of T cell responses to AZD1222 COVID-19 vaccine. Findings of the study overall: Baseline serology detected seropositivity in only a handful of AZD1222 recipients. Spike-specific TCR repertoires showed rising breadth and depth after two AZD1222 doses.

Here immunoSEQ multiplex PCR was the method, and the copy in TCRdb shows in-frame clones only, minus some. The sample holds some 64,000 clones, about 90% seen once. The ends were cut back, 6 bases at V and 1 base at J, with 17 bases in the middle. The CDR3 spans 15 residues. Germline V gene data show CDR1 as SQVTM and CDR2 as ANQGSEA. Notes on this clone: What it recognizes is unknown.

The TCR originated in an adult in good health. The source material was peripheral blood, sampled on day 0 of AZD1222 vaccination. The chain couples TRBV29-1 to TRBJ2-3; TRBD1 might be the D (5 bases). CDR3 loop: CSVAGNGVGTDTQYF. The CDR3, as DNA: TGCAGCGTCGCAGGGAACGGAGTGGGCACAGATACGCAGTATTTT.